These 5 T cell receptor beta chains were sequenced from one sample in a study of T cells in Graves' hyperthyroidism and ophthalmopathy. Amplified TCR beta CDR3 regions derived from RNA transcripts. With the HTBI primer set, the TCR CDR3 went through a first round of RT-PCR. TCRdb redid the calling of the multiplex PCR reads with MiXCR, one entry per CDR3 protein. The table includes fewer than 650,000 distinct CDR3 sequences, approximately 15% detected once. What was sequenced was blood. The origin of the receptors is a woman in her thirties or forties with Graves' hyperthyroidism.

This clonotype was observed many times. This chain joins TRBV3-1 and TRBJ2-3; TRBD1 might be the D (6 bases). Germline CDR1 reads LGHDT; CDR2 reads YNNKEL (reference sequence). V was clipped by 4 bases and J by 1 base, with 15 bases between them. This CDR3 comprises 16 residues. The CDR3 nucleotides are TGTGCCAGCAGCCCTGACAGGCGCGCCGGCACAGATACGCAGTATTTT. This translates into CASSPDRRAGTDTQYF.

The chain is built from TRBV19 and TRBJ2-6; 12 bases map to TRBD2. The CDR3 is made up of 17 amino acids. V lost 6 bases, J lost 0 bases, and 3 bases stayed unmatched. Germline values: CDR1 LNHDA, CDR2 SQIVND (reference sequence). The CDR3 DNA sequence: TGTGCCAGTAGCCGGACTAGCGGGACCTCTGGGGCCAACGTCCTGACTTTC. It yields the protein CASSRTSGTSGANVLTF.

This clonotype was detected ten times or more. V gene TRBV27 combines with J gene TRBJ2-1; 11 bases are shared with TRBD2. Per germline, CDR1 MNHEY and CDR2 SMNVEV (reference sequence). The CDR3 loop spans 17 amino acids. The junction had 12 bases not matched to a gene; V was cut back by 5 bases and J by 6 bases. CDR3 in amino acids: CASSPRSLAGASNEQFF. CDR3 DNA: TGTGCCAGCAGTCCAAGATCACTAGCGGGAGCTTCCAATGAGCAGTTCTTC.

There are many counts of this clonotype. This chain connects TRBV7-9 to TRBJ1-4; D is unresolved. This CDR3 has 16 amino acids. Trimming left V 6 bases short and J 4 bases short, with 18 bases between. Germline V lookup: CDR1 SEHNR, CDR2 FQNEAQ (reference sequence). The CDR3 region is CASSSGSPARNEKLFF. The DNA of the CDR3 is TGTGCCAGCAGTTCCGGGTCCCCAGCTCGTAATGAAAAACTGTTTTTT.

This clonotype was counted many times. The V gene is TRBV7-9, the J gene TRBJ2-1, with D perhaps matching TRBD1 (6 bases). V was pared by 4 bases and J by 2 bases, with 12 bases between. Germline V gene lookup returns CDR1 SEHNR and CDR2 FQNEAQ (reference sequence). The CDR3 runs 15 residues. CDR3: CASSSGAPAYNEQFF. The DNA of the CDR3 is TGTGCCAGCAGCTCAGGGGCCCCAGCCTACAATGAGCAGTTCTTC. Drawing the rest from reference TRBV7-9 and TRBJ2-1, the complete variable domain is DTGVSQNPRHKITKRGQNVTFRCDPISEHNRLYWYRQTLGQGPEFLTYFQNEAQLEKSRLLSDRFSAERPKGSFSTLEIQRTEQGDSAMYLCASSSGAPAYNEQFFGPGTRLTVL.